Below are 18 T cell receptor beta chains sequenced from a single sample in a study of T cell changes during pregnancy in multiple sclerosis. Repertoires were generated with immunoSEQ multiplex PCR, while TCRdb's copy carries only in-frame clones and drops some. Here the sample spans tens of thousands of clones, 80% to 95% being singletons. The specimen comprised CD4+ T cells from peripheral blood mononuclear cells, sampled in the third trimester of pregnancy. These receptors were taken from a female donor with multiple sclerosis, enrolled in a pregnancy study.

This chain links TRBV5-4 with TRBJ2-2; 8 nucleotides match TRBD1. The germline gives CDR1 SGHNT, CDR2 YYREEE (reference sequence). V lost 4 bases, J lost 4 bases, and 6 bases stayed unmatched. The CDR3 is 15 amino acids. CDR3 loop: CASSPTGAITGELFF. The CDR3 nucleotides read TGTGCCAGCAGCCCGACAGGGGCGATCACCGGGGAGCTGTTTTTT.

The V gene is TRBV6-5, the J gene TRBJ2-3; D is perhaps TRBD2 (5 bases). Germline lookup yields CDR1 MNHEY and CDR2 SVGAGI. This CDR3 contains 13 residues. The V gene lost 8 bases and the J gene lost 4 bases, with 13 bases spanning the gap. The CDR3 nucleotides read TGTGCCAGCCTCCGGCCGGGGTCAGATACGCAGTATTTT. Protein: CASLRPGSDTQYF.

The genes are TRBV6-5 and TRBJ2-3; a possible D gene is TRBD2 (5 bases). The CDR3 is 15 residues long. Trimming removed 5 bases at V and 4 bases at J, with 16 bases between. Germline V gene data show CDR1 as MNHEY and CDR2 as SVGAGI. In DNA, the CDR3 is TGTGCCAGCAGTACCCTACTAGACGCGGCAGATACGCAGTATTTT. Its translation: CASSTLLDAADTQYF.

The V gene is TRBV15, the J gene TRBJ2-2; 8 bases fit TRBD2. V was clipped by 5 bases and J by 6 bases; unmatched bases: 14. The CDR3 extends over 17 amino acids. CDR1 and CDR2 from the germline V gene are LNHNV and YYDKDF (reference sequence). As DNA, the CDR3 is TGTGCCACCAGCCGAACCCTACAGCGGGGGAGTGCCGGGGAGCTGTTTTTT. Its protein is CATSRTLQRGSAGELFF.

In DNA, the CDR3 is TGTGCCAGCAGCTTAGGTCTAGCGGGGTACAATGAGCAGTTCTTC. Its translation: CASSLGLAGYNEQFF. J is TRBJ2-1 and V is TRBV11-2; 9 nucleotides align to TRBD2. J was trimmed by 4 bases and V by 1 base; bases with no gene match: 2. CDR3 length equals 15 residues. Germline CDR1 and CDR2: SGHAT and FQNNGV. Based on the CDR3 plus reference TRBV11-2 and TRBJ2-1, the full variable domain is EAGVAQSPRYKIIEKRQSVAFWCNPISGHATLYWYQQILGQGPKLLIQFQNNGVVDDSQLPKDRFSAERLKGVDSTLKIQPAKLEDSAVYLCASSLGLAGYNEQFFGPGTRLTVL.

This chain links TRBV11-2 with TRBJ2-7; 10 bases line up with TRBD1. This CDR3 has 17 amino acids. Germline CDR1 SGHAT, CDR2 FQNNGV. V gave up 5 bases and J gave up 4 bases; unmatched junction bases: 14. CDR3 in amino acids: CASSAGQGLAGYYEQYF. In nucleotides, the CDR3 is TGTGCCAGCAGCGCGGGACAGGGGTTGGCTGGTTATTACGAGCAGTACTTC.

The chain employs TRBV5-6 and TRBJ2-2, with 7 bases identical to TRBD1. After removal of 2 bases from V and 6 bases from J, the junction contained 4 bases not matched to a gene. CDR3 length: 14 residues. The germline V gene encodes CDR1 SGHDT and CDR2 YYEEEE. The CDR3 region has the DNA TGTGCCAGCAGCTTTGATACAGGGGCCGGGGAGCTGTTTTTT. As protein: CASSFDTGAGELFF.

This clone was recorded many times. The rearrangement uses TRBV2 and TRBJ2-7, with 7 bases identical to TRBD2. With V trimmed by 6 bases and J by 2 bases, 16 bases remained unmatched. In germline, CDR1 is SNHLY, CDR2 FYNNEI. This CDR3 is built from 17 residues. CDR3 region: CASRGDTFSGPPYEQYF. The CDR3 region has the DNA TGTGCCAGCAGGGGCGACACCTTTAGCGGGCCTCCCTACGAGCAGTACTTC.

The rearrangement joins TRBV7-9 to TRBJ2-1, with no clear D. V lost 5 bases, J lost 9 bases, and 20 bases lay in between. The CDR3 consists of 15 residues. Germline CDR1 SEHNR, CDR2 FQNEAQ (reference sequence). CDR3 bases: TGTGCCAGCAGCCCTAAAATGAGTCTAGGAAGTGAGCAGTTCTTC. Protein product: CASSPKMSLGSEQFF.

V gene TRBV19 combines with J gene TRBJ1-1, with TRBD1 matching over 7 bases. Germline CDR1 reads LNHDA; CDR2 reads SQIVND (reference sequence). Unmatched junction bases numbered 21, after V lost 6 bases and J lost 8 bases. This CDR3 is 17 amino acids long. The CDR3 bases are TGTGCCAGTAGGGCCGCCTCGACAGGGAGAGTCGTGGTGGAAGCTTTCTTT. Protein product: CASRAASTGRVVVEAFF. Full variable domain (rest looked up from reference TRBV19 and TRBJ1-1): DGGITQSPKYLFRKEGQNVTLSCEQNLNHDAMYWYRQDPGQGLRLIYYSQIVNDFQKGDIAEGYSVSREKKESFPLTVTSAQKNPTAFYLCASRAASTGRVVVEAFFGQGTRLTVV.

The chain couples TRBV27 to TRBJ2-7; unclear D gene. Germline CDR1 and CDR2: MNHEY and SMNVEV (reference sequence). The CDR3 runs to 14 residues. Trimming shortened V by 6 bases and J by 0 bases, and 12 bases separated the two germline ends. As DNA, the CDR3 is TGTGCCAGCAGGGTAGATTCCCTCTCCTACGAGCAGTACTTC. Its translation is CASRVDSLSYEQYF.

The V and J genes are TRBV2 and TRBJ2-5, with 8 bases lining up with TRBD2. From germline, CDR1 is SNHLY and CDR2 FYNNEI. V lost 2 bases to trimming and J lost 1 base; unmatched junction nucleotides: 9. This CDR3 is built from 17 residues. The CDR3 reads CASSENGRGSPQETQYF. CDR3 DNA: TGTGCCAGCAGTGAAAACGGGAGGGGATCACCCCAAGAGACCCAGTACTTC.

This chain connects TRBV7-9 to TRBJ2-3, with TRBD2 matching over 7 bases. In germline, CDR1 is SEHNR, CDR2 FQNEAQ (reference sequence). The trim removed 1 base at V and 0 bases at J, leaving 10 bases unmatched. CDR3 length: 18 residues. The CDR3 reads CASSLGGGGAISTDTQYF. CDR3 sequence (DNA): TGTGCCAGCAGCTTAGGGGGCGGGGGAGCGATTAGCACAGATACGCAGTATTTT.

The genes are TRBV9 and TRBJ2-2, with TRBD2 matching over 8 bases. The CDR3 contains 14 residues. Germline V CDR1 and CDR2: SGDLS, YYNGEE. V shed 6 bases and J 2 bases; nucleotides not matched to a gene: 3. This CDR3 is CASKRGQNTGELFF. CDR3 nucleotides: TGTGCCAGCAAGCGGGGGCAAAACACCGGGGAGCTGTTTTTT.

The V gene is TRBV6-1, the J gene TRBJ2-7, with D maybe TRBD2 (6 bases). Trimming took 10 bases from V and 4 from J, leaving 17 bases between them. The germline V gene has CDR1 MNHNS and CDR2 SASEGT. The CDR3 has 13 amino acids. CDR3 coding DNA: TGTGCCACCAGGAAGAGCGGGCCTTACGAGCAGTACTTC. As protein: CATRKSGPYEQYF.

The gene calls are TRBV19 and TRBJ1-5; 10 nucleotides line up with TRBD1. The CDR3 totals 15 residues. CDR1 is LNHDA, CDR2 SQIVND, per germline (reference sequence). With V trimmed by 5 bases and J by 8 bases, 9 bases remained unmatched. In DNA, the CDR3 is TGTGCCAGTAGTTCCGGGACAGGGGAATGGGAGCCCCAGCATTTT. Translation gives CASSSGTGEWEPQHF.

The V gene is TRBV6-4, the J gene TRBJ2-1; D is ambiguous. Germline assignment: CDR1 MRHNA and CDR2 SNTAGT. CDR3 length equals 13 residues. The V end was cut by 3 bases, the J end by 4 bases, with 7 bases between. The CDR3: CASSEYPYNEQFF. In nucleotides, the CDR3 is TGTGCCAGCAGTGAGTATCCTTACAATGAGCAGTTCTTC.

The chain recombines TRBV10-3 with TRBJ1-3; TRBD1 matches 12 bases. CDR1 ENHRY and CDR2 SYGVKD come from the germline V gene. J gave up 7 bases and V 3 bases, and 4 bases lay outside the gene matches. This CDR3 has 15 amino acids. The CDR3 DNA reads TGTGCCATCAGTGATCCCGGGACAGGGGGCAACACCATATATTTT. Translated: CAISDPGTGGNTIYF.